Sample share makes the clone carrying this TCR beta chain medium-sized. The source of the sample is a study of T cell clones after liver transplantation. Study summary: Immunosuppression withdrawal was tried within 2 years after liver transplantation in this trial. Blood was drawn pre-transplant, before withdrawal, and after full or failed withdrawal.

Using immunoSEQ multiplex PCR, the repertoire was profiled, and TCRdb retains in-frame clones only, with some absent. The sample lists approximately 75,000 clones, about 80% occurring once. The sample here was CD4+ T cells from blood, taken 12 months after liver transplant. This receptor was obtained from a human patient who received a liver transplant. The graft donor may have contributed some T cells.

The CDR3 protein is CASSPSSSGEQYF. The CDR3 nucleotides are TGCGCCAGCAGTCCCTCCTCTAGCGGCGAGCAGTACTTC. The chain uses TRBV10-2 and TRBJ2-7; TRBD2 matches 7 bases. The CDR3 extends over 13 amino acids. With V trimmed by 5 bases and J by 6 bases, 7 bases remained unmatched. The germline V gene encodes CDR1 WSHSY and CDR2 SAAADI.